A selection of T cell receptor beta chains follows, all from one sample in a study of blood T cell repertoires in COVID-19. The table came from immunoSEQ multiplex PCR; TCRdb's copy has only in-frame clones and leaves some out. This sample has 57,000 or so clones; more than 75% occur once, and the top ten carry around 13%. Sequencing used peripheral blood. These receptors all come from a human donor in a cohort sampled during active COVID-19. Both conserved end residues are part of each CDR3. Fields, in order: V gene, clone size, D gene, J gene, CDR3 protein, CDR3 DNA. The D gene is left open where the match is weak. Expanded clones get a size class; other rows say once, few or many, or leave the size out.

TRBV18,.,.,TRBJ2-7,CASSPPSGHAYEQYF,TGTGCCAGCTCACCACCAAGCGGGCATGCCTACGAGCAGTACTTC
TRBV7-2,.,.,TRBJ2-4,CASSHGVGGNIQYF,TGTGCCAGCAGCCATGGCGTAGGGGGAAACATTCAGTACTTC
TRBV11-1,once,TRBD2,TRBJ2-3,CASSSWTSGNADTQYF,TGTGCCAGCAGCTCCTGGACTAGCGGGAATGCAGATACGCAGTATTTT
TRBV12-3/TRBV12-4,.,.,TRBJ2-3,CASSPGETDTQYF,TGTGCCAGCAGCCCAGGGGAAACAGATACGCAGTATTTT
TRBV6-5,.,.,TRBJ2-7,CASRSSTYEQYF,TGTGCCTCTAGGTCGTCTACCTACGAGCAGTACTTC
TRBV28,once,TRBD1,TRBJ1-2,CASSRQGQRYGYTF,TGTGCCAGCAGTCGACAGGGGCAGCGCTATGGCTACACCTTC
TRBV4-3,.,TRBD1,TRBJ1-6,CASSQDLGTGTPLHF,TGCGCCAGCAGCCAAGATTTAGGGACAGGGACTCCCCTCCACTTT
TRBV4-1,.,.,TRBJ1-4,CASSQLKREKLFF,TGCGCCAGCAGCCAACTTAAGCGTGAAAAACTGTTTTTT
TRBV28,.,TRBD1,TRBJ1-2,CASSLWGTANYGYTF,TGTGCCAGCAGTTTATGGGGGACAGCTAACTATGGCTACACCTTC
TRBV4-2,.,.,TRBJ2-3,CASSQSAISGGADTQYF,TGTGCCAGCAGCCAATCTGCCATTAGCGGAGGGGCAGATACGCAGTATTTT
TRBV7-6,once,TRBD1,TRBJ1-2,CASSPKITGTGRVGYTF,TGTGCCAGCAGCCCTAAAATTACCGGGACAGGGAGGGTTGGCTACACCTTC
TRBV12-3/TRBV12-4,.,.,TRBJ1-2,CASSGQNYGYTF,TGTGCCAGCAGTGGGCAGAACTATGGCTACACCTTC
TRBV11-2,once,TRBD2,TRBJ2-3,CASSQSGRTIDTQYF,TGTGCCAGCAGCCAAAGCGGGAGAACGATAGATACGCAGTATTTT
TRBV5-4,.,.,TRBJ1-3,CASSHGGDRSGNTIYF,TGTGCCAGCAGCCATGGGGGGGATCGCTCTGGAAACACCATATATTTT
TRBV5-1,.,TRBD1,TRBJ2-3,CASSLRGQGGPSTDTQYF,TGCGCCAGCAGTCTCCGGGGACAGGGGGGGCCTAGCACAGATACGCAGTATTTT
TRBV5-1,.,.,TRBJ1-1,CASSWTGTQTAFF,TGCGCCAGCAGCTGGACCGGGACTCAGACGGCTTTCTTT
TRBV18,once,.,TRBJ1-2,CASSPTSPDTPRGYTF,TGTGCCAGCTCACCTACCTCCCCGGACACTCCTCGGGGCTACACCTTC
TRBV18,.,.,TRBJ2-1,CASSPPSGGFTYNEQFF,TGTGCCAGCTCACCACCGAGTGGGGGGTTCACCTACAATGAGCAGTTCTTC
TRBV13,.,.,TRBJ1-3,CASSLDQGSGNTIYF,TGTGCCAGCAGCCTCGATCAGGGATCTGGAAACACCATATATTTT
TRBV27,.,TRBD1,TRBJ1-6,CASSPGTGQNSPLHF,TGTGCCAGCAGTCCCGGGACAGGGCAGAATTCACCCCTCCACTTT
TRBV18,once,.,TRBJ1-4,CASSPSLGHPEKLFF,TGTGCCAGCTCACCTTCCCTGGGACACCCAGAAAAACTGTTTTTT
TRBV19,.,TRBD2,TRBJ2-7,CASSLKAGGTYEQYF,TGTGCCAGTAGTCTTAAAGCGGGGGGCACCTACGAGCAGTACTTC
TRBV7-9,.,.,TRBJ2-3,CASSLRRAGDTQYF,TGTGCCAGCAGCCTCCGGAGGGCCGGAGATACGCAGTATTTT
TRBV14,.,TRBD1,TRBJ1-1,CASSLSPDRAGKAFF,TGTGCCAGCAGCCTCTCACCCGACAGGGCGGGAAAGGCTTTCTTT
TRBV11-2,.,TRBD1,TRBJ2-5,CASSLGDRDQETQYF,TGTGCCAGCAGCTTGGGGGACAGGGACCAAGAGACCCAGTACTTC
TRBV6-1,.,.,TRBJ1-2,CASSEGGAGTNYGYTF,TGTGCCAGCAGTGAAGGTGGGGCCGGAACTAACTATGGCTACACCTTC
TRBV9,.,TRBD2,TRBJ2-1,CASSVVAGSYEQFF,TGTGCCAGCAGCGTAGTAGCGGGATCGTATGAGCAGTTCTTC
TRBV10-1,.,.,TRBJ2-1,CASSEGGLNNEQFF,TGCGCCAGCAGTGAGGGGGGCCTCAACAATGAGCAGTTCTTC
TRBV4-2,.,TRBD2,TRBJ2-5,CASSLTEGGLETQYF,TGTGCCAGCAGCCTGACAGAGGGAGGGCTGGAGACCCAGTACTTC
TRBV24-1,once,.,TRBJ1-1,CATSSGQNTEAFF,TGTGCCACCAGCAGTGGCCAGAACACTGAAGCTTTCTTT
TRBV6-5,.,TRBD1,TRBJ2-7,CASSSGQGYEQYF,TGTGCCAGCAGTTCGGGACAGGGCTACGAGCAGTACTTC
TRBV19,.,TRBD2,TRBJ2-2,CASSGGLAGVTGELFF,TGTGCCAGTAGTGGGGGGCTAGCGGGTGTCACCGGGGAGCTGTTTTTT
TRBV7-3,.,TRBD2,TRBJ2-1,CASSLTVAGGGNEQFF,TGTGCCAGCAGCTTAACAGTAGCGGGAGGGGGCAATGAGCAGTTCTTC
TRBV4-3,.,.,TRBJ2-1,CASSLGQIYNEQFF,TGCGCCAGCAGCTTAGGACAGATATACAATGAGCAGTTCTTC
TRBV7-2,.,TRBD1,TRBJ1-3,CASSFSTGAQGNTIYF,TGTGCCAGCAGCTTTAGCACAGGGGCCCAGGGAAACACCATATATTTT
TRBV6-6,.,.,TRBJ2-7,CASSREMGQAIPYEQYF,TGTGCCAGCAGCCGAGAGATGGGGCAGGCCATCCCCTACGAGCAGTACTTC
TRBV7-6,.,.,TRBJ2-3,CASSRGPTGFGTDTQYF,TGTGCCAGCAGCCGTGGGCCTACAGGGTTTGGCACAGATACGCAGTATTTT
TRBV11-3,.,.,TRBJ2-3,CASSFNRVTDTQYF,TGTGCCAGCAGCTTCAATCGGGTTACAGATACGCAGTATTTT
TRBV3-1/TRBV3-2,.,.,TRBJ1-5,CASSQIAGDNQPQHF,TGTGCCAGCAGCCAAATAGCCGGGGACAATCAGCCCCAGCATTTT
TRBV27,medium-sized,.,TRBJ2-3,CASSFSRGDTQYF,TGTGCCAGCAGTTTCTCTCGGGGGGATACGCAGTATTTT
TRBV7-3,.,TRBD1,TRBJ2-7,CASSATGTGLREQYF,TGTGCCAGCAGCGCGACCGGGACAGGCCTTCGGGAGCAGTACTTC
TRBV28,.,TRBD2,TRBJ2-3,CASSYGTSGSVVQYF,TGTGCCAGCAGTTATGGGACTAGCGGGAGTGTGGTGCAGTATTTT
TRBV5-1,.,.,TRBJ1-2,CASSLGQNRGYTF,TGCGCCAGCAGCTTGGGACAGAACCGCGGCTACACCTTC
TRBV6-5,.,.,TRBJ2-3,CASTAYGGTDTQYF,TGTGCCAGCACGGCGTACGGGGGCACAGATACGCAGTATTTT
TRBV27,.,TRBD2,TRBJ2-1,CASSLDRKGTSAYNEQFF,TGTGCCAGCAGCCTGGACAGGAAAGGGACTAGCGCTTACAATGAGCAGTTCTTC
TRBV11-2,few,.,TRBJ1-1,CASSPAGRGEAFF,TGTGCCAGCAGCCCAGCGGGCCGTGGTGAAGCTTTCTTT
TRBV5-1,.,.,TRBJ2-2,CASRIGVLGELFF,TGCGCCAGCAGAATAGGGGTTCTAGGGGAGCTGTTTTTT
TRBV19,.,.,TRBJ2-3,CASSLSNSNTDTQYF,TGTGCCAGTAGTCTCTCAAACTCGAACACAGATACGCAGTATTTT
TRBV7-6,few,.,TRBJ2-7,CASSPGPTDPYEQYF,TGTGCCAGCAGCCCCGGCCCGACAGACCCCTACGAGCAGTACTTC
TRBV7-9,once,.,TRBJ2-1,CASSPPGGTQFF,TGTGCCAGCAGCCCACCCGGCGGCACTCAGTTCTTC
TRBV6-5,.,TRBD1,TRBJ1-5,CASSERQGHNQPQHF,TGTGCCAGCAGCGAGAGACAGGGTCACAATCAGCCCCAGCATTTT
TRBV11-3,.,TRBD2,TRBJ2-7,CASSLTVRTSGNHEQYF,TGTGCCAGCAGCTTAACTGTCAGGACTAGCGGGAACCACGAGCAGTACTTC
TRBV28,.,.,TRBJ1-5,CASSFLSGGNQPQHF,TGTGCCAGCAGTTTCCTTTCAGGGGGCAATCAGCCCCAGCATTTT
TRBV29-1,.,.,TRBJ1-1,CSVDLAGWYTEAFF,TGCAGCGTTGATCTGGCAGGATGGTACACTGAAGCTTTCTTT
TRBV6-5,.,.,TRBJ2-7,CASSPRTASYEQYF,TGTGCCAGCAGTCCGCGGACAGCCTCCTACGAGCAGTACTTC
TRBV7-8,.,.,TRBJ1-1,CASSFGNTEAFF,TGTGCCAGCAGCTTCGGGAACACTGAAGCTTTCTTT
TRBV19,.,.,TRBJ2-7,CASSMGPRSYEQYF,TGTGCCAGTAGTATGGGGCCGAGGTCCTACGAGCAGTACTTC
TRBV18,.,TRBD1,TRBJ2-5,CASSQQGLQETQYF,TGTGCCAGCTCACAACAGGGGCTACAAGAGACCCAGTACTTC
TRBV7-9,.,TRBD1,TRBJ2-7,CASSRTRDRGFQQYF,TGTGCCAGCAGCCGAACCCGGGACAGGGGATTTCAGCAGTACTTC
TRBV28,once,.,TRBJ1-4,CASSFGVNEKLFF,TGTGCCAGCAGTTTTGGAGTTAATGAAAAACTGTTTTTT